This T cell receptor beta chain was profiled in a study of T cells in Graves' hyperthyroidism and ophthalmopathy. The sample holds many counts of this clonotype. Its antigen is unknown. Authors of the study amplified TCR beta CDR3 regions from RNA transcripts. With the HTBI primer set, the TCR CDR3 went through a first round of RT-PCR. In TCRdb, the multiplex PCR reads were re-called with MiXCR into one record per CDR3 protein. The sample comprises around 660,000 distinct CDR3 sequences, approximately 42% of which are singletons, and less than 9% rests with the top ten. The diagnostic basis comprised clinical symptoms, serum thyroxine and TRAb, thyroid ultrasound and orbital computed tomography. Study-wide results and caveats: Ophthalmopathy was distinguished from stable hyperthyroidism by 13 V-J signatures. Most thyroid-expanded clonotypes above 0.001 were also found in blood.

The specimen sequenced was peripheral blood or thyroid tissue (not recorded which). This TCR was recovered from an adult man with Graves' disease, either hyperthyroidism or ophthalmopathy (not recorded which).

The CDR3 loop is CASSLDFGEQYF. The CDR3 nucleotides are TGTGCCAGCAGCTTAGATTTTGGCGAGCAGTACTTC. J is TRBJ2-7 and V is TRBV7-2; no clear D gene. With 1 base removed from V and 6 bases from J, the gap between germline ends came to 7 bases. Germline CDR1 is SGHTA and CDR2 is FQGNSA. The CDR3 spans 12 residues.